This TCR beta chain came from a study of T cells in Graves' hyperthyroidism and ophthalmopathy. The V gene's germline CDR1 is SQVTM and CDR2 ANQGSEA. The CDR3 is made up of 15 amino acids. V trimming: 4 bases; J trimming: 2 bases; junction bases outside the gene matches: 5. Amplified regions were TCR beta CDR3 sequences from RNA transcripts. The HTBI primer set was used in a first-round RT-PCR of the TCR CDR3. MiXCR was run by TCRdb on the multiplex PCR reads, yielding one entry per CDR3 protein. The sample has approximately 410,000 distinct CDR3 sequences; about 14% are singletons. By proportion, this clonotype is medium-sized. Its antigen is unidentified. Findings and limits, study-wide: Ophthalmopathy, as predicted by the model, came a median roughly 6.8 months after the prediction.

The sample consisted of blood. The TCR comes from a young man with Graves' ophthalmopathy. This chain joins TRBV29-1 and TRBJ2-1; 10 nucleotides line up with TRBD1. The CDR3 DNA reads as TGCAGCGTTGGAGCGGGGACAGGGGCCTACAATGAGCAGTTCTTC. Translation: CSVGAGTGAYNEQFF.